This TCR beta chain was retrieved from a study of beta chain features in type 1 diabetes. The study's findings and limits: Among patients with Type 1 diabetes, TCRB CDR3s were moderately but significantly shorter in every one of the four CD4+ subsets.

On this clone itself: Its antigen is not known.

CDR3 length equals 12 residues. The germline gives CDR1 SQVTM, CDR2 ANQGSEA. V shed 6 bases and J 10 bases; nucleotides not matched to a gene: 10. Expressed TCRB transcripts were sequenced because the isolated RNA had all been reverse transcribed beforehand. Here immunoSEQ multiplex PCR was the method, and the copy in TCRdb shows in-frame clones only, minus some. This sample carries 640,000 or so clones, roughly 13% of them seen once, and the ten largest clones take approximately 0.02%. The chain recombines TRBV29-1 with TRBJ2-3, with 7 bases identical to TRBD2. Sequenced material: naive CD4+ T cells from blood. This receptor was identified in a man between 18 and 29 years old with type 1 diabetes. The CDR3 sequence is CSVPWGGRAQYF. The CDR3 DNA sequence: TGCAGCGTGCCTTGGGGGGGACGTGCGCAGTATTTT.